These T cell receptor beta chains were read from a single sample in a study of low-dose radiotherapy and immunotherapy resistance in tumors. TCRdb redid the calling of the reads with MiXCR, one entry per CDR3 protein. This sample has approximately 80,000 distinct CDR3 sequences, with 15% to 20% found just once. This material consisted of PBMCs, taken after low-dose radiotherapy plus immunotherapy. The receptor set was obtained from a male donor with prostate cancer. CDR3s include the opening cysteine and the closing phenylalanine or tryptophan. D genes are given only for firm matches. Size is stated for part of the rows, as once, few or many counts, or as a class when the clone is expanded.

TRBV6-6	-	many	TRBJ2-2	CASSFYFRLGTDTGELFF	TGTGCCAGCAGTTTTTATTTTCGTTTAGGGACGGACACCGGGGAGCTGTTTTTT
TRBV19	-	many	TRBJ1-1	CASQRQINTEAFF	TGTGCCAGCCAGCGACAAATTAACACTGAAGCTTTCTTT
TRBV28	TRBD2	many	TRBJ2-3	CASSFRPSGTNTDTQYF	TGTGCCAGCAGTTTTAGGCCTAGCGGAACAAACACAGATACGCAGTATTTT
TRBV2	-	once	TRBJ2-2	CASGPGTGELFF	TGTGCCAGCGGCCCCGGGACCGGGGAGCTGTTTTTT
TRBV19	-	many	TRBJ1-5	CAVGGEGRSQPQHF	TGTGCCGTGGGGGGCGAGGGTAGAAGTCAGCCCCAGCATTTT
TRBV10-3	-	-	TRBJ1-1	CAIRGADREAFF	TGTGCCATCAGGGGGGCCGACAGGGAAGCTTTCTTT
TRBV29-1	-	many	TRBJ2-1	CSVVPGTNEQFF	TGCAGCGTTGTACCAGGGACCAATGAGCAGTTCTTC
TRBV29-1	-	many	TRBJ2-5	CSVEELSKTQYF	TGCAGCGTTGAAGAGTTGTCGAAGACCCAGTACTTC
TRBV27	TRBD2	many	TRBJ2-7	CASSLSAGGSYEQYF	TGTGCCAGCAGTTTAAGTGCGGGAGGGTCCTACGAGCAGTACTTC
TRBV5-3	-	many	TRBJ2-5	CASSLYGTMKGETQYF	TGTGCCAGCAGCTTGTATGGGACGATGAAGGGGGAGACCCAGTACTTC
TRBV7-2	-	many	TRBJ2-3	CASSSEVGGVYF	TGTGCCAGCAGCAGCGAAGTAGGCGGGGTGTATTTT
TRBV20-1	-	few	TRBJ2-1	CSARDRAIIYNEQFF	TGCAGTGCTAGAGACAGGGCCATAATCTACAATGAGCAGTTCTTC
TRBV3-1	-	many	TRBJ2-5	CASSQDLGGGETQYF	TGTGCCAGCAGCCAAGATTTAGGGGGAGGAGAGACCCAGTACTTC
TRBV7-3	-	many	TRBJ2-2	CASSLSRVGELFF	TGTGCCAGCAGCTTATCCCGTGTCGGGGAGCTGTTTTTT
TRBV7-2	-	-	TRBJ2-2	CASSSGPSVGELFF	TGTGCCAGCAGCTCGGGACCGAGCGTGGGGGAGCTGTTTTTT
TRBV5-1	-	many	TRBJ2-7	CASSLSQGHEQYF	TGCGCCAGCAGCTTGAGCCAGGGCCACGAGCAGTACTTC
TRBV5-1	-	-	TRBJ1-6	CASSPGEGQGSPLHF	TGCGCCAGCAGCCCCGGCGAGGGGCAGGGTTCACCCCTCCACTTT
TRBV20-1	TRBD2	many	TRBJ2-5	CSTSGPRETQYF	TGCAGTACTAGCGGCCCAAGGGAGACCCAGTACTTC
TRBV29-1	TRBD2	many	TRBJ2-1	CSVGTSGRFGGNEQFF	TGCAGCGTTGGGACTAGCGGGAGGTTCGGGGGCAATGAGCAGTTCTTC
TRBV12-3/TRBV12-4	TRBD1	many	TRBJ2-2	CASSLGQMYTGELFF	TGTGCCAGCAGTCTGGGACAGATGTACACCGGGGAGCTGTTTTTT
TRBV5-6	TRBD2	many	TRBJ2-3	CASSLGGTSVVYF	TGTGCCAGCAGCTTGGGGGGGACTAGCGTCGTGTATTTT
TRBV6-1	-	many	TRBJ1-1	CASSPSETGSAFF	TGTGCCAGCAGTCCCTCCGAAACAGGGTCAGCTTTCTTT
TRBV4-1	TRBD1	many	TRBJ2-7	CASSQESTGGYEQYF	TGCGCCAGCAGCCAAGAAAGCACAGGGGGCTACGAGCAGTACTTC
TRBV6-6	TRBD1	many	TRBJ1-2	CASMQGEANYGYTF	TGTGCCAGCATGCAGGGGGAAGCTAACTATGGCTACACCTTC
TRBV15	-	many	TRBJ2-7	CATSSHRDSSGRYEQYF	TGTGCCACCAGCAGCCACCGGGACTCGTCCGGTCGCTACGAGCAGTACTTC
TRBV7-2	-	few	TRBJ2-7	CASSLGTGSGPYEQYF	TGTGCCAGCAGCTTAGGAACGGGATCTGGGCCCTACGAGCAGTACTTC
TRBV3-1	TRBD1	many	TRBJ1-5	CASSLNRDRAGQPQHF	TGTGCCAGCAGTCTAAACCGGGACAGGGCAGGCCAGCCCCAGCATTTT
TRBV7-2	TRBD2	-	TRBJ2-1	CASSQVAGANNEQFF	TGTGCCAGCAGCCAAGTAGCGGGGGCCAACAATGAGCAGTTCTTC
TRBV20-1	TRBD1	many	TRBJ1-2	CSARVGGDVYGYTF	TGCAGTGCTAGGGTAGGGGGCGATGTCTATGGCTACACCTTC
TRBV9	TRBD1	many	TRBJ2-1	CASSPGQGTYNEQFF	TGTGCCAGCAGCCCCGGACAGGGGACCTACAATGAGCAGTTCTTC
TRBV20-1	TRBD1	many	TRBJ2-1	CSAFPGQGDNEQFF	TGCAGTGCCTTCCCGGGACAGGGGGACAATGAGCAGTTCTTC
TRBV5-6	-	-	TRBJ2-2	CASSLGVSAGELFF	TGTGCCAGCAGCTTGGGCGTTTCGGCCGGGGAGCTGTTTTTT
TRBV7-2	-	once	TRBJ2-1	CASILRQGLFNEQFF	TGTGCCAGCATCCTGAGGCAGGGGCTATTCAATGAGCAGTTCTTC
TRBV27	TRBD2	-	TRBJ2-7	CASSSGLALYEQYF	TGTGCCAGCAGTTCGGGACTAGCCCTCTACGAGCAGTACTTC
TRBV15	-	many	TRBJ2-7	CATSPRQVSGEQYF	TGTGCCACCAGCCCCCGACAGGTCTCTGGCGAGCAGTACTTC
TRBV3-1	-	many	TRBJ1-4	CASSPTRIPGGSLNEKLFF	TGTGCCAGCAGCCCGACAAGGATTCCGGGGGGCAGCCTGAATGAAAAACTGTTTTTT
TRBV28	TRBD2	many	TRBJ2-5	CASSFQGLEVETQYF	TGTGCCAGCAGTTTCCAGGGACTAGAAGTAGAGACCCAGTACTTC
TRBV18	TRBD1	many	TRBJ2-5	CASSLIQGQETQYF	TGTGCCAGCTCACTCATACAGGGGCAAGAGACCCAGTACTTC
TRBV7-2	-	many	TRBJ2-5	CASSPQGGIYETQYF	TGTGCCAGCAGCCCCCAGGGGGGAATTTACGAGACCCAGTACTTC
TRBV29-1	TRBD1	many	TRBJ1-2	CSVVATGYGYTF	TGCAGCGTTGTGGCGACAGGGTACGGCTACACCTTC
TRBV10-3	-	many	TRBJ2-2	CAISESGGTVNTPGELFF	TGTGCCATCAGTGAGTCTGGGGGGACCGTTAACACCCCCGGGGAGCTGTTTTTT
TRBV5-1	TRBD2	many	TRBJ2-1	CASSLSSSGAYNEQFF	TGCGCCAGCAGCTTGTCGTCTAGCGGGGCCTACAATGAGCAGTTCTTC
TRBV28	-	many	TRBJ1-1	CASSSPWSGTEAFF	TGTGCCAGCAGTTCGCCGTGGTCGGGGACTGAAGCTTTCTTT
TRBV12-3/TRBV12-4	-	many	TRBJ2-7	CASSLLGNYEQYF	TGTGCCAGCAGTTTGTTGGGGAACTACGAGCAGTACTTC
TRBV30	TRBD1	many	TRBJ2-1	CAWSHRGEDNEQFF	TGTGCCTGGAGCCACAGGGGGGAGGACAATGAGCAGTTCTTC
TRBV12-3/TRBV12-4	-	few	TRBJ1-6	CASSSRPPVPGRNSPLHF	TGTGCCAGCAGTTCGCGGCCGCCCGTACCGGGTCGAAATTCACCCCTCCACTTT
TRBV5-1	-	-	TRBJ2-5	CASSLEGREETQYF	TGCGCCAGCAGCTTGGAGGGCAGAGAAGAGACCCAGTACTTC
TRBV2	TRBD2	many	TRBJ2-3	CASSEAPGTSGVHTDTQYF	TGTGCCAGCAGTGAAGCGCCCGGGACTAGCGGGGTCCACACAGATACGCAGTATTTT
TRBV12-3/TRBV12-4	-	many	TRBJ2-1	CASSLGEAGADEQFF	TGTGCCAGCAGTTTAGGGGAGGCGGGGGCTGATGAGCAGTTCTTC
TRBV28	TRBD1	-	TRBJ2-7	CASALLPGQGAYEQYF	TGTGCCAGCGCCTTGCTTCCGGGACAGGGGGCCTACGAGCAGTACTTC
TRBV7-2	TRBD2	-	TRBJ2-7	CASSPWTSGSGEQYF	TGTGCCAGCAGCCCGTGGACTAGCGGGTCTGGAGAGCAGTACTTC
TRBV20-1	TRBD2	many	TRBJ2-5	CSAREDTSGPEWETQYF	TGCAGTGCTAGAGAGGATACTAGCGGCCCCGAGTGGGAGACCCAGTACTTC
TRBV12-3/TRBV12-4	-	many	TRBJ2-7	CASSFNEIYEQYF	TGTGCCAGCAGTTTTAATGAAATCTACGAGCAGTACTTC
TRBV27	TRBD1	many	TRBJ1-2	CASGRQGAGNGYTF	TGTGCCAGCGGCCGACAGGGGGCGGGGAATGGCTACACCTTC
TRBV10-3	-	many	TRBJ1-1	CAISEGGNTEAFF	TGTGCCATCAGTGAGGGGGGGAACACTGAAGCTTTCTTT